Shown below are 6 T cell receptor beta chains from a single sample sequenced in a study of T cells after somatic rescue of genetic block. This table comes from immunoSEQ multiplex PCR, and its TCRdb copy is limited to in-frame clones, with some not included. This table has more than 65,000 clones, approximately 91% appearing once. The sequencing input was peripheral blood mononuclear cells (PBMCs). Receptors originate from a man aged 25-45 years.

This clone showed up just once. The gene calls are TRBV11-2 and TRBJ2-7; possibly TRBD1 for D (5 bases). In germline, CDR1 is SGHAT, CDR2 FQNNGV. This CDR3 has 14 amino acids. V was pared by 0 bases and J by 6 bases, with 12 bases between. The chain's CDR3 is CASSLDGTGLEQYF. CDR3 coding DNA: TGTGCCAGCAGCTTAGATGGAACAGGCCTCGAGCAGTACTTC.

The chain employs TRBV27 and TRBJ1-1; no clear D gene. The V end was cut by 6 bases, the J end by 0 bases, with 8 bases between. CDR1 is MNHEY, CDR2 SMNVEV, per germline (reference sequence). The CDR3 is made up of 13 amino acids. Here the CDR3 DNA reads TGTGCCAGCAGCCGAAGGATGAACACTGAAGCTTTCTTT. Its translation: CASSRRMNTEAFF.

J is TRBJ1-1 and V is TRBV2, with 8 nucleotides matching TRBD1. V gave up 5 bases and J gave up 0 bases; unmatched junction bases: 2. The CDR3 sequence is 14 residues long. Germline CDR1 is SNHLY and CDR2 is FYNNEI. The CDR3 nucleotides read TGTGCCAGCAGTCTACAGGGGGTGAACACTGAAGCTTTCTTT. Its translation: CASSLQGVNTEAFF.

DNA for the CDR3: TGCGCCAGCAGTGAGGCAGGGGATAGCAATCAGCCCCAGCATTTT. Amino acid sequence: CASSEAGDSNQPQHF. V usage is TRBV10-1 and J usage is TRBJ1-5; D may be TRBD1 (6 bases). This CDR3 spans 15 amino acids. V was shortened by 2 bases and J by 0 bases, with 8 bases between the two germline ends. The germline V gene has CDR1 WNHNN and CDR2 SYGVQD (reference sequence).

This clone was seen once. The V and J genes are TRBV30 and TRBJ2-3, with D tentatively TRBD2 (5 bases). Germline assignment: CDR1 GTSNPN and CDR2 SVGIG (reference sequence). The CDR3 covers 11 residues. V lost 8 bases to trimming and J lost 9 bases, with 15 bases between them. The CDR3 DNA reads TGTGCCCGCCGAGAGAGGGTCACGCAGTATTTT. Protein: CARRERVTQYF.

J is TRBJ1-2 and V is TRBV28; possibly TRBD1 for D (5 bases). The CDR3 contains 15 residues. The germline V gene encodes CDR1 MDHEN and CDR2 SYDVKM. The V end lost 6 bases, the J end lost 4 bases, and 18 bases lay between the germline ends. The CDR3 loop is CASSFDSFSPYGYTF. The CDR3 coding sequence is TGTGCCAGCAGCTTCGACAGTTTCTCTCCCTATGGCTACACCTTC.